Following are 5 T cell receptor beta chains from one sample sequenced in a study of blood T cell repertoires in COVID-19. TCRdb's table, derived via immunoSEQ multiplex PCR, lists solely in-frame clones and lacks some. Of about 400,000 clones listed, around nine tenths are singletons. What was sequenced was peripheral blood. These receptors were taken from a woman aged 25-40 years with acute or convalescent COVID-19.

The chain carries TRBV7-9 and TRBJ2-2; 8 bases are shared with TRBD1. Looked up from germline, CDR1 is SEHNR and CDR2 is FQNEAQ (reference sequence). The CDR3 is 16 residues long. V was clipped by 3 bases and J by 4 bases; unmatched bases: 7. Here the CDR3 DNA reads TGTGCCAGCAGCTTTCGACAGGGGCCCCCCACCGGGGAGCTGTTTTTT. Protein: CASSFRQGPPTGELFF.

The CDR3 protein is CASSLGKVTEAFF. The CDR3 DNA follows: TGTGCCAGCAGTTTGGGCAAAGTCACTGAAGCTTTCTTT. This chain joins TRBV12-3 or TRBV12-4 and TRBJ1-1; D not certain. V lost 3 bases and J 4 bases, leaving 9 bases between the germline ends. The CDR3 consists of 13 residues.

The chain links TRBV5-1 to TRBJ2-3; possibly TRBD1 for D (5 bases). Germline V gene lookup returns CDR1 SGHRS and CDR2 YFSETQ. Trimming removed 6 bases from V and 6 bases from J, with 14 bases in between. The length of the CDR3 is 13 residues. As DNA, the CDR3 is TGCGCCAGCAATGCAGGGCGGACGGATACGCAGTATTTT. Encoded protein: CASNAGRTDTQYF.

This chain links TRBV4-2 with TRBJ1-5, with TRBD1 identical over 10 bases. There are 14 residues in the CDR3. The germline gives CDR1 LGHNA, CDR2 YNFKEQ. The V and J ends lost 3 bases and 4 bases, in that order; junction bases with no gene match: 0. The CDR3 reads CASSQGQGNQPQHF. The DNA of the CDR3 is TGTGCCAGCAGCCAGGGACAGGGGAATCAGCCCCAGCATTTT.

The V and J genes are TRBV6-5 and TRBJ1-1; D is possibly TRBD1 (5 bases). Germline CDR1 is MNHEY and CDR2 is SVGAGI. V was cut by 6 bases and J by 10 bases, with 15 bases left in between. The CDR3 is 12 amino acids. CDR3 DNA sequence: TGTGCCAGCAGCGCGCCCTCGGGGGGAGCTTTCTTT. Translated: CASSAPSGGAFF.